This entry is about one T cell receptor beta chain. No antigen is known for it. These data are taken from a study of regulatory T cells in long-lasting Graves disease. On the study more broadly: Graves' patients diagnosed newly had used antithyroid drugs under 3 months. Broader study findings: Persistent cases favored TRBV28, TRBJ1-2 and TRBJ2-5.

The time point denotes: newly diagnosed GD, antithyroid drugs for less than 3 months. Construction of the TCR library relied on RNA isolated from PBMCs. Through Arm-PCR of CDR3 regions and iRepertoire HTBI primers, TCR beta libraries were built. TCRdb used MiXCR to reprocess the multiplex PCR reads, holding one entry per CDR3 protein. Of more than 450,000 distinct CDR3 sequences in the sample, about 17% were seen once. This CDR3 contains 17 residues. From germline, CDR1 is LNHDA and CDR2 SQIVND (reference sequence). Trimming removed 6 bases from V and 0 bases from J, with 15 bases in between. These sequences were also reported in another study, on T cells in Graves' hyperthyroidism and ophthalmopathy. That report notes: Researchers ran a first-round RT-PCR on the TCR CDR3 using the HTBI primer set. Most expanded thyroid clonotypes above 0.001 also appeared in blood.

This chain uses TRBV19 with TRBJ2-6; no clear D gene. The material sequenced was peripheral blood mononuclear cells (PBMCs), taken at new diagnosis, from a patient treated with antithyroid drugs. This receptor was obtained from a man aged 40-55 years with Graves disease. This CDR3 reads CASRSQVMLSGANVLTF. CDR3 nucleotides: TGTGCCAGTAGAAGTCAGGTAATGCTCTCTGGGGCCAACGTCCTGACTTTC. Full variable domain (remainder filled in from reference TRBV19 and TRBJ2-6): DGGITQSPKYLFRKEGQNVTLSCEQNLNHDAMYWYRQDPGQGLRLIYYSQIVNDFQKGDIAEGYSVSREKKESFPLTVTSAQKNPTAFYLCASRSQVMLSGANVLTFGAGSRLTVL.